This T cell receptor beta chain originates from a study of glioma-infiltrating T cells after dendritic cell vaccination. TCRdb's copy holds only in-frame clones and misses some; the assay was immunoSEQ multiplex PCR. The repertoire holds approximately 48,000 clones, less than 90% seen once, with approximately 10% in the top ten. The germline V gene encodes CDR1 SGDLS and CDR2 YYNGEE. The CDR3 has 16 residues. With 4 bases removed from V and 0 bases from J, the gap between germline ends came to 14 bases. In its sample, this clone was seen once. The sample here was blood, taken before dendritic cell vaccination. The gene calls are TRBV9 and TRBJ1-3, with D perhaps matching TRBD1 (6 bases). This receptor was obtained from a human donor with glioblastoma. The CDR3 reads CASSLRTDYSGNTIYF. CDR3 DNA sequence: TGTGCCAGCAGCTTACGGACAGATTACTCTGGAAACACCATATATTTT.